The rows below give T cell receptor beta chains drawn from one sample of a study of T-cell memory formation after mild COVID-19. TCRdb processed the 5' RACE reads anew with MiXCR; each CDR3 protein has one entry. The sample lists fewer than 550,000 distinct CDR3 sequences, roughly 20% occurring once. The sample consisted of PBMCs or a T cell subset sorted from them (not recorded which). These receptors came from an adult woman who had mild COVID-19 (a few samples of this study predate the infection). Cell type and time point are not known. CDR3s include the opening cysteine and the closing phenylalanine or tryptophan. The D gene is left open where the match is weak. The size field is filled for only some rows; it gives once, few, many or a size class.

D gene,J gene,clone size,V gene,CDR3 protein,CDR3 DNA
.,TRBJ1-1,.,TRBV5-6,CASTLRALMNTEAFF,TGTGCCAGCACTTTGCGAGCTCTCATGAACACTGAAGCTTTCTTT
TRBD1,TRBJ2-7,few,TRBV12-3/TRBV12-4,CASSLTGSEQYF,TGTGCCAGCAGTTTGACAGGGAGCGAGCAGTACTTC
.,TRBJ1-1,few,TRBV7-2,CASSLAWSTEAFF,TGTGCCAGCAGCTTAGCGTGGTCCACTGAAGCTTTCTTT
.,TRBJ1-5,few,TRBV20-1,CSADGGINQPQHF,TGCAGTGCTGACGGAGGGATCAATCAGCCCCAGCATTTT
.,TRBJ2-6,once,TRBV5-4,CASSLYGVGANVLTF,TGTGCCAGCAGCTTGTACGGGGTTGGGGCCAACGTCCTGACTTTC
TRBD1,TRBJ2-7,.,TRBV4-1,CASSQDPRQGYEQYF,TGCGCCAGCAGCCAAGATCCTCGACAGGGGTACGAGCAGTACTTC
TRBD1,TRBJ2-3,.,TRBV29-1,CSVEPGTGVTDTQYF,TGCAGCGTTGAACCCGGGACAGGGGTCACAGATACGCAGTATTTT
TRBD1,TRBJ2-6,many,TRBV5-4,CASSLGQGSGANVLTF,TGTGCCAGCAGCTTGGGACAGGGATCTGGGGCCAACGTCCTGACTTTC
.,TRBJ2-7,few,TRBV18,CASSPRQGSSYEQYF,TGTGCCAGCTCACCAAGGCAGGGGAGCTCCTACGAGCAGTACTTC
.,TRBJ1-1,.,TRBV5-1,CASIATAGVPNTEAFF,TGCGCCAGCATAGCCACCGCAGGGGTCCCAAACACTGAAGCTTTCTTT
.,TRBJ2-1,few,TRBV23-1,CASSQPRIQGLSFLDNEQFF,TGCGCCAGCAGTCAACCAAGGATACAGGGATTATCCTTCTTGGACAATGAGCAGTTCTTC
TRBD1,TRBJ2-7,few,TRBV4-1,CASSHPGQDLYEQYF,TGCGCCAGCAGCCACCCGGGACAGGATCTCTACGAGCAGTACTTC
.,TRBJ2-5,few,TRBV12-3/TRBV12-4,CASSSLDQETQYF,TGTGCCAGCAGTTCCCTAGACCAAGAGACCCAGTACTTC
TRBD1,TRBJ2-5,few,TRBV11-2,CASSLGTGVSETQYF,TGTGCCAGCAGCTTAGGGACAGGGGTTTCGGAGACCCAGTACTTC
.,TRBJ2-5,few,TRBV11-2,CASSRAPGETQYF,TGTGCCAGCAGCCGGGCCCCGGGGGAGACCCAGTACTTC
.,TRBJ2-1,few,TRBV7-2,CASSSSRLHNEQFF,TGTGCCAGCAGCTCATCCCGACTACACAATGAGCAGTTCTTC
.,TRBJ2-5,.,TRBV9,CASSVGFREEETQYF,TGTGCCAGCAGCGTAGGGTTCCGTGAGGAAGAGACCCAGTACTTC
TRBD2,TRBJ2-7,few,TRBV11-2,CASSFGDIAGLSYEQYF,TGTGCCAGCAGCTTTGGGGATATAGCGGGACTATCCTACGAGCAGTACTTC
.,TRBJ1-2,few,TRBV21-1,CASSQFWTGENYGYTF,TGTGCCAGCAGCCAGTTTTGGACAGGGGAGAACTATGGCTACACCTTC
TRBD1,TRBJ1-5,.,TRBV20-1,CSAHAPGQLNQPQHF,TGCAGTGCTCATGCACCGGGACAGCTAAATCAGCCCCAGCATTTT
.,TRBJ1-2,few,TRBV6-2/TRBV6-3,CASSHGTDYTF,TGTGCCAGCAGTCACGGGACTGACTACACCTTC
TRBD2,TRBJ2-3,.,TRBV27,CASSLWTSGGATDTQYF,TGTGCCAGCAGTTTATGGACTAGCGGGGGGGCAACAGATACGCAGTATTTT
.,TRBJ1-2,.,TRBV3-1,CASSQGQGGSYGYTF,TGTGCCAGCAGCCAAGGGCAGGGAGGAAGCTATGGCTACACCTTC
.,TRBJ1-4,few,TRBV27,CASSPTLGTGNEKLFF,TGTGCCAGCAGTCCGACCCTCGGGACGGGTAATGAAAAACTGTTTTTT
TRBD2,TRBJ2-7,few,TRBV20-1,CSAERAGGREQYF,TGCAGTGCCGAGCGTGCGGGAGGGAGGGAGCAGTACTTC
TRBD2,TRBJ2-5,.,TRBV24-1,CATSGKGLAVETQYF,TGTGCCACCAGTGGAAAGGGACTAGCGGTAGAGACCCAGTACTTC
TRBD1,TRBJ2-2,.,TRBV3-1,CASSQTGIGELFF,TGTGCCAGCAGCCAGACAGGGATCGGGGAGCTGTTTTTT
TRBD2,TRBJ2-1,once,TRBV14,CASSQEPSGHSSYNEQFF,TGTGCCAGCAGCCAAGAGCCTAGCGGTCATAGCTCCTACAATGAGCAGTTCTTC
.,TRBJ2-2,.,TRBV5-1,CASRVWSEGGELFF,TGCGCCAGCAGGGTCTGGAGTGAGGGCGGGGAGCTGTTTTTT
.,TRBJ1-1,few,TRBV14,CASSKLDGRYTEAFF,TGTGCCAGCAGCAAACTGGACGGAAGGTACACTGAAGCTTTCTTT
.,TRBJ2-1,.,TRBV5-1,CASSLGADYYNEQFF,TGCGCCAGCAGCTTGGGGGCGGATTACTACAATGAGCAGTTCTTC
.,TRBJ1-1,.,TRBV7-3,CASSLVSGRVYTEAFF,TGTGCCAGCAGCTTAGTTTCGGGCAGGGTGTACACTGAAGCTTTCTTT
TRBD2,TRBJ2-3,.,TRBV7-2,CASSPSGGDWDTQYF,TGTGCCAGCAGCCCTAGCGGGGGGGATTGGGATACGCAGTATTTT
.,TRBJ2-1,many,TRBV12-3/TRBV12-4,CASIDYNNEQFF,TGTGCCAGCATAGACTATAACAATGAGCAGTTCTTC
.,TRBJ1-3,.,TRBV29-1,CSVEGGARGNTIYF,TGCAGCGTTGAAGGGGGTGCAAGGGGAAACACCATATATTTT
.,TRBJ1-5,few,TRBV18,CASSPSQAQPQHF,TGTGCCAGCTCACCTTCCCAAGCTCAGCCCCAGCATTTT
.,TRBJ2-2,few,TRBV5-1,CASSPRQATNTGELFF,TGCGCCAGCAGCCCCCGACAGGCGACGAACACCGGGGAGCTGTTTTTT
.,TRBJ2-2,few,TRBV12-3/TRBV12-4,CASSSAGQSLTGELFF,TGTGCCAGCAGTTCGGCGGGCCAATCCCTCACCGGGGAGCTGTTTTTT
.,TRBJ2-3,few,TRBV5-3,CARSLVPGLGRRRTDTQYF,TGTGCCAGAAGCTTGGTGCCGGGGCTCGGACGACGGCGCACAGATACGCAGTATTTT
.,TRBJ1-1,few,TRBV5-1,CASSPTGERNTEAFF,TGCGCCAGCAGCCCGACGGGGGAAAGGAACACTGAAGCTTTCTTT
TRBD2,TRBJ2-7,.,TRBV4-2,CASSSRRTSGRLISHEQYF,TGTGCCAGCAGCAGCAGAAGGACTAGCGGGAGACTCATCTCCCACGAGCAGTACTTC
.,TRBJ2-1,.,TRBV9,CASSVLGIENNEQFF,TGTGCCAGCAGCGTACTCGGAATCGAGAACAATGAGCAGTTCTTC
.,TRBJ2-7,.,TRBV5-4,CASSLRGSPPYEQYF,TGTGCCAGCAGCTTGAGGGGCAGTCCTCCCTACGAGCAGTACTTC
.,TRBJ1-2,few,TRBV6-5,CASKPPGHINYGYTF,TGTGCCAGCAAACCCCCGGGACATATTAACTATGGCTACACCTTC
.,TRBJ1-2,.,TRBV28,CASSFGYYGYTF,TGTGCCAGCAGTTTCGGGTACTATGGCTACACCTTC
TRBD1,TRBJ2-3,.,TRBV3-1,CASSQGTGGTDTQYF,TGTGCCAGCAGCCAGGGCACAGGGGGAACAGATACGCAGTATTTT
.,TRBJ2-2,few,TRBV4-2,CASSQPLGQGGLGTGELFF,TGTGCCAGCAGCCAGCCTTTGGGCCAGGGGGGTTTGGGAACCGGGGAGCTGTTTTTT
.,TRBJ1-1,few,TRBV6-5,CASSYSRRPNTEAFF,TGTGCCAGCAGTTACTCGAGGAGGCCGAACACTGAAGCTTTCTTT
TRBD2,TRBJ2-2,once,TRBV3-1,CASSLGTSGGNTGELFF,TGTGCCAGCAGCCTTGGGACTAGCGGGGGGAACACCGGGGAGCTGTTTTTT
.,TRBJ2-3,many,TRBV7-2,CASSLTNGDTQYF,TGTGCCAGCAGCCTTACGAACGGGGATACGCAGTATTTT
.,TRBJ1-1,.,TRBV5-4,CASSFRQGRTFF,TGTGCCAGCAGTTTCCGTCAGGGCAGAACTTTCTTT
TRBD1,TRBJ2-5,.,TRBV12-3/TRBV12-4,CASSLGTDQETQYF,TGTGCCAGCAGCCTGGGGACAGACCAAGAGACCCAGTACTTC